These T cell receptor beta chains were read from a single sample in a study of T-cell reconstitution after alpha-beta-depleted transplantation in children. Each CDR3 protein is one row after TCRdb ran MiXCR on the PCR reads. The data contain over 550,000 distinct CDR3 sequences, about 10% of them singletons. Sample: PBMCs from the stem cell graft donor, taken from the stem cell graft. These receptor sequences come from a human donor who donated a stem cell graft to a child with acute myeloid leukemia. The CDR3 runs from the conserved cysteine through the conserved F or W. Each record gives: D gene, J gene, V gene, clone size, CDR3 DNA, CDR3 protein. The D gene is left open where the match is weak. The size entry is marked missing in some rows and otherwise reads once, few, many or a size class.

>.|TRBJ2-3|TRBV27|.
TGTGCCAGCAGTTTTCGGGCAGCCGCGGGGATAGGCACAGATACGCAGTATTTT
CASSFRAAAGIGTDTQYF
>.|TRBJ1-1|TRBV12-3/TRBV12-4|few
TGTGCCAGCAGTTTTAACGTTGATTCCGCTGAAGCTTTCTTT
CASSFNVDSAEAFF
>.|TRBJ2-1|TRBV11-2|many
TGTGCCAGCAGCTTAGAAGGCAGAGGATCGAGCTCCTACAATGAGCAGTTCTTC
CASSLEGRGSSSYNEQFF
>TRBD1|TRBJ1-2|TRBV20-1|.
TGCAGTGCCAGCACAGGGGGTATTTATGGCTACACCTTC
CSASTGGIYGYTF
>.|TRBJ1-4|TRBV6-1|many
TGTGCCAGCAGATCATTAAATGGGGTCTGGGGTGAAAAACTGTTTTTT
CASRSLNGVWGEKLFF
>.|TRBJ1-2|TRBV4-2|.
TGTGCCACCTACAAACAGGGAGGGGTGGATGGCTACACCTTC
CATYKQGGVDGYTF
>TRBD1|TRBJ1-2|TRBV10-3|.
TGTGCCATCAGTGGACAGGGAGGGCCGGATGGCTACACCTTC
CAISGQGGPDGYTF
>.|TRBJ2-2|TRBV2|.
TGTGCCAGCAGTGAAGTTCAGGGGTCGGTAGCCGGGGAGCTGTTTTTT
CASSEVQGSVAGELFF
>TRBD2|TRBJ2-3|TRBV5-1|many
TGCGCCAGCAGCTTGAGTGATGGACTAGCGCCGAGCACAGATACGCAGTATTTT
CASSLSDGLAPSTDTQYF
>TRBD1|TRBJ1-2|TRBV27|.
TGTGCCAGCAGACCGACCGGGACAGGGCTCTATGGCTACACCTTC
CASRPTGTGLYGYTF
>.|TRBJ2-5|TRBV5-1|many
TGCGCCAGCACAGGCTCCAAAGAGACCCAGTACTTC
CASTGSKETQYF
>.|TRBJ1-1|TRBV5-6|.
TGTGCCAGCAGCTTGTTAGGAGGGACTGAGGACCAAACAAAAGCTTTCTTT
CASSLLGGTEDQTKAFF
>.|TRBJ2-7|TRBV7-8|once
TGTGCCAGCAGCTTTAGGACCCGCCAGGTTACCAACGAGCAGTACTTC
CASSFRTRQVTNEQYF
>TRBD2|TRBJ2-7|TRBV20-1|.
TGCAGTGCTAGTGATAGCGGGAGGGCCGATTGGATTGGGGACTACGAGCAGTACTTC
CSASDSGRADWIGDYEQYF
>.|TRBJ2-5|TRBV29-1|.
TGCAGCGTTGTGTCCCACTTTCAAGAGACCCAGTACTTC
CSVVSHFQETQYF
>.|TRBJ2-3|TRBV24-1|.
TGTGCCACCATCAGGTCCATCCGGACCCTCGGTTGGGATACGCAGTATTTT
CATIRSIRTLGWDTQYF
>TRBD2|TRBJ2-1|TRBV5-1|many
TGCGCCAGCAGCTACACGGCGGGAGTCAATGAGCAGTTCTTC
CASSYTAGVNEQFF
>.|TRBJ2-1|TRBV6-2/TRBV6-3|.
TGTGCCAGCAGTTACTTGGAGTTCTTC
CASSYLEFF
>.|TRBJ2-1|TRBV6-2/TRBV6-3|many
TGTGCCAGCAGTGACGGGAATGAGCAGTTCTTC
CASSDGNEQFF
>TRBD1|TRBJ2-5|TRBV29-1|few
TGCAGCGTTCTTCAAGGGGGCAAAGAGACCCAGTACTTC
CSVLQGGKETQYF
>.|TRBJ1-5|TRBV20-1|.
TGCAGTGCTAGAGTTAGAGGGGGGCTCAATCAGCCCCAGCATTTT
CSARVRGGLNQPQHF
>.|TRBJ2-3|TRBV12-3/TRBV12-4|few
TGTGCCAGCACCCGATGGGGTTCGACAGATACGCAGTATTTT
CASTRWGSTDTQYF
>.|TRBJ1-5|TRBV20-1|.
TGCAGTGCTAGGATATTGGGACATAGCAATCAGCCCCAGCATTTT
CSARILGHSNQPQHF
>.|TRBJ2-7|TRBV4-2|few
TGTGCCAGCAGCCAAGATCCCGGACAGTTCTCCGAGCAGTACTTC
CASSQDPGQFSEQYF
>.|TRBJ1-1|TRBV7-2|.
TGTGCCAGCAGCTCCGACCCGAGAACTGAAGCTTTCTTT
CASSSDPRTEAFF
>TRBD1|TRBJ2-7|TRBV20-1|few
TGCAGTGCTCTCGGACAGGCCGGCTCCTACGAGCAGTACTTC
CSALGQAGSYEQYF
>.|TRBJ2-5|TRBV12-3/TRBV12-4|few
TGTGCCAGCAGTACACTCGAAGAGACCCAGTACTTC
CASSTLEETQYF
>.|TRBJ1-5|TRBV11-2|.
TGTGCCAGCAACGCGTACAGCCACTTTAGCAATCAGCCCCAGCATTTT
CASNAYSHFSNQPQHF
>.|TRBJ1-4|TRBV20-1|.
TGCAGTGCTAGACGCAACAGGGCAACTAATGAAAAACTGTTTTTT
CSARRNRATNEKLFF
>.|TRBJ2-7|TRBV29-1|few
TGCAGCGTTTCCAGGGGAGGCGAGCAGTACTTC
CSVSRGGEQYF
>TRBD1|TRBJ1-2|TRBV3-1|few
TGTGCCAGCAGCCATGGACAGGGGACTCTTGGCTACACCTTC
CASSHGQGTLGYTF
>.|TRBJ2-5|TRBV9|few
TGTGCCAGCAGCGTAGAGACTGGCAGCCTAGGAGAGACCCAGTACTTC
CASSVETGSLGETQYF
>.|TRBJ1-1|TRBV20-1|many
TGCAGTGCTAGAGGGGACGTCCTAGGGGGAGCTTTCTTT
CSARGDVLGGAFF
>TRBD2|TRBJ2-1|TRBV4-3|.
TGCGCCAGCAGCCAACGACTAGCGGGCCAATACAATGAGCAGTTCTTC
CASSQRLAGQYNEQFF
>TRBD2|TRBJ2-1|TRBV7-9|once
TGTGCCAGCGTTTATGGGCGGGAGGGCGGCAATGAGCAGTTCTTC
CASVYGREGGNEQFF
>.|TRBJ1-4|TRBV28|few
TGTGCCAGCTTCAGGGATTCTAATGAAAAACTGTTTTTT
CASFRDSNEKLFF
>.|TRBJ1-2|TRBV6-1|.
TGTGCCAGCACCCCCCTGCGGGGGGCAGGGAAAGGCTACACCTTC
CASTPLRGAGKGYTF
>.|TRBJ2-7|TRBV29-1|.
TGCAGCGTTGCCGGACAAGGGTTCTACGAGCAGTACTTC
CSVAGQGFYEQYF
>TRBD1|TRBJ1-1|TRBV20-1|many
TGCAGTGCTCTTAAGACAGGGGCGAACACTGAAGCTTTCTTT
CSALKTGANTEAFF
>.|TRBJ1-1|TRBV12-3/TRBV12-4|.
TGTGCCAGCAGTTGGGACACTGGTGATGCTTTCTTT
CASSWDTGDAFF